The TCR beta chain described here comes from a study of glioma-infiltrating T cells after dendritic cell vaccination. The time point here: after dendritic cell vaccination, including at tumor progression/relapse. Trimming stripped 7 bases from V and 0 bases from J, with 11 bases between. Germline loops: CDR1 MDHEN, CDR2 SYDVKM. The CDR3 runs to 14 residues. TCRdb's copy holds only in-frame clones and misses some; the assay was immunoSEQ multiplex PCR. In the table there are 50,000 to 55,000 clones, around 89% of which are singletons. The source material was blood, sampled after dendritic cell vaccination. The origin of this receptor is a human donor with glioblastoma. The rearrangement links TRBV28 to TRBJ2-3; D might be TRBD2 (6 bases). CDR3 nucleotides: TGTGCCAGCAAGCGGGCAGAAAGCACAGATACGCAGTATTTT. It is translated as CASKRAESTDTQYF.